This is a list of T cell receptor beta chains from one sample in a study of cytomegalovirus exposure and HLA in healthy donors. TCRdb's copy holds only in-frame clones and misses some; the assay was immunoSEQ multiplex PCR. The data show about 88,000 clones, with about four fifths seen just once and 12% held by the top ten. The sequencing sample was made of PBMCs. The receptors shown here come from a woman younger than 35 in good health and CMV-seropositive. CDR3s include the opening cysteine and the closing phenylalanine or tryptophan. A D gene is named only where the DNA matches it firmly. The size entry is marked missing in some rows and otherwise reads once, few, many or a size class.

d_gene	v_gene	abundance	j_gene	CDR3nt	CDR3aa
TRBD2	TRBV9	NA	TRBJ2-7	TGTGCCAGCAGCCCCCTCGGGGGGGCTACCTACGAGCAGTACTTC	CASSPLGGATYEQYF
NA	TRBV11-2	few	TRBJ2-5	TGTGCCAGCAGCTTAGCAGGGTTGGGAGAGACCCAGTACTTC	CASSLAGLGETQYF
TRBD2	TRBV9	NA	TRBJ2-3	TGTGCCAGCAGCTTACGCGGGGGGGCAGACACAGATACGCAGTATTTT	CASSLRGGADTDTQYF
TRBD1	TRBV19	NA	TRBJ2-5	TGTGCCAGTACTCTGGACAGGGGTCAAGAGACCCAGTACTTC	CASTLDRGQETQYF
TRBD2	TRBV7-2	NA	TRBJ2-1	TGTGCCAGCAGCTTTAGCGGGGCCCAAGGGGGAGTCTTC	CASSFSGAQGGVF
NA	TRBV27	NA	TRBJ1-5	TGTGCCAGCAGTTTATCCCCGGACAGAATCCCGCCCCAGCATTTT	CASSLSPDRIPPQHF
TRBD2	TRBV13	NA	TRBJ2-3	TGTGCCAGCAGCTTAGGAGCCGGGGGGGCCCTATATACGCAGTATTTT	CASSLGAGGALYTQYF
TRBD2	TRBV2	NA	TRBJ2-1	TGTGCCAGCAGTTTCACTAGCGGGGGTTACAATGAGCAGTTCTTC	CASSFTSGGYNEQFF
TRBD1	TRBV10-1	NA	TRBJ1-5	TGCGCCAGCACTCCAACGACAGGGAAAGGACATCAGCCCCAGCATTTT	CASTPTTGKGHQPQHF
TRBD1	TRBV7-2	NA	TRBJ1-1	TGTGCCAGCAGCTCGACAGGGTACAACGCTGAAGCTTTCTTT	CASSSTGYNAEAFF
TRBD1	TRBV7-2	NA	TRBJ2-3	TGTGCCAGCAGCCGAAGAAACACAGGGGGAACTAGCACAGATACGCAGTATTTT	CASSRRNTGGTSTDTQYF
NA	TRBV5-1	few	TRBJ2-7	TGCGCCAGCAGCTTGGGAGGGGAAGGGGGCGAGCAGTACTTC	CASSLGGEGGEQYF
NA	TRBV10-3	NA	TRBJ2-3	TGTGCCATCAGTGAGTCCGAGCAGGGAACTGATACGCAGTATTTT	CAISESEQGTDTQYF
NA	TRBV11-1	NA	TRBJ2-5	TGTGCCAGCAGCTTACATCCCCGAGGGACCCAGTACTTC	CASSLHPRGTQYF